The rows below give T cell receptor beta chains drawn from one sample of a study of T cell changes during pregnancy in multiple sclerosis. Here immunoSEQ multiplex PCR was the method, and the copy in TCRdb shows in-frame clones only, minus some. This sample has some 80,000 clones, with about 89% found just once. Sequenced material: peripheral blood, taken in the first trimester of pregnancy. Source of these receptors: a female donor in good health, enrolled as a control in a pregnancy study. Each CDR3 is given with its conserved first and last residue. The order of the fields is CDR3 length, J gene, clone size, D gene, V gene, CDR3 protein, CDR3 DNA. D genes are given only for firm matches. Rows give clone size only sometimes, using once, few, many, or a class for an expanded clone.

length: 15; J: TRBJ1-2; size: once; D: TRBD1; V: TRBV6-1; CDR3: CASSVTGQGGKGYTF; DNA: TGTGCCAGCAGTGTAACGGGACAGGGGGGGAAGGGCTACACCTTC
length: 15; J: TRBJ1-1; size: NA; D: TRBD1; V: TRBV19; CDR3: CASSPRQGMNTEAFF; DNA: TGTGCCAGTAGTCCCCGACAGGGGATGAACACTGAAGCTTTCTTT
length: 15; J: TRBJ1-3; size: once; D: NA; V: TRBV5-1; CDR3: CASSFSTSSGNTIYF; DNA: TGCGCCAGCAGCTTTTCGACAAGCTCTGGAAACACCATATATTTT
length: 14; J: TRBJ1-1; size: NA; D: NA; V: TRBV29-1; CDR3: CSVFGQLVNTEAFF; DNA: TGCAGCGTTTTTGGACAGCTCGTGAACACTGAAGCTTTCTTT
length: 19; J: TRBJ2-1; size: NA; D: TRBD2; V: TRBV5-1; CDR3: CASSFILLAGGTPNNEQFF; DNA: TGCGCCAGCAGCTTTATTTTACTAGCGGGGGGGACGCCTAACAATGAGCAGTTCTTC
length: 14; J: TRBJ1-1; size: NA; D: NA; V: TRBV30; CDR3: CAWSVRGGVAEAFF; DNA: TGTGCCTGGAGTGTAAGGGGCGGGGTCGCTGAAGCTTTCTTT
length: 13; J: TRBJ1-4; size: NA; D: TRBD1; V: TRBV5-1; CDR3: CASSTGQGEKLFF; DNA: TGCGCCAGCAGCACCGGACAGGGTGAAAAACTGTTTTTT
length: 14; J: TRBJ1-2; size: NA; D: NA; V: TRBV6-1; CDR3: CASSDRESYYGYTF; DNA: TGTGCCAGCAGTGACAGGGAATCTTACTATGGCTACACCTTC
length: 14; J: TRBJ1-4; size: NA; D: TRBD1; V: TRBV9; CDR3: CASSSRTGNEKLFF; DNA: TGTGCCAGCAGCTCCCGGACAGGGAATGAAAAACTGTTTTTT
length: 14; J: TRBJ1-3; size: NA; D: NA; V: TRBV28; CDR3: CASSLVQSGNTIYF; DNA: TGTGCCAGCAGTTTGGTACAGTCTGGAAACACCATATATTTT
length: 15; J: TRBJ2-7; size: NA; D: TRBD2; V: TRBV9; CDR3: CASSGGTSASYEQYF; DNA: TGTGCCAGCAGCGGCGGGACTAGCGCTTCCTACGAGCAGTACTTC
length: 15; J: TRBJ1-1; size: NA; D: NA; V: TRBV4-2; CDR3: CASSRSTTGGPEAFF; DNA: TGTGCCAGCAGCCGCTCCACGACGGGGGGCCCCGAGGCTTTCTTT
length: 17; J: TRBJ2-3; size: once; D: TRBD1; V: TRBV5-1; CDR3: CASSLSLFRGLGDTQYF; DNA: TGCGCCAGCAGCTTGAGCCTATTCAGGGGGCTCGGAGATACGCAGTATTTT
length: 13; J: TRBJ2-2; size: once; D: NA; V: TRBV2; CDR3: CASSVYGTGELFF; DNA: TGTGCCAGCAGTGTCTACGGCACCGGGGAGCTGTTTTTT
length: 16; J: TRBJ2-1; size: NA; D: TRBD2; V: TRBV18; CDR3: CASSPPGLAMSDEQFF; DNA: TGTGCCAGCTCACCACCGGGACTAGCTATGTCCGATGAGCAGTTCTTC
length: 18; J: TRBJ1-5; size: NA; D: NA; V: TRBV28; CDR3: CASSFLYSWRYSNQPQHF; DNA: TGTGCCAGCAGTTTCTTGTATTCGTGGAGATATAGCAATCAGCCCCAGCATTTT